Shown below are 15 T cell receptor beta chains from a single sample sequenced in a study of read filtering for tumor transcriptome and immune sequencing. From about 0.4 ug of RNA, a library with molecular barcoded alpha/delta and beta/gamma adaptors was made. MiXCR, applied by TCRdb to the reads, yields one record per CDR3 protein. Among more than 30,000 distinct CDR3 sequences listed, 14% were seen once. Sequenced: a population of CD138-negative cells sorted from bone marrow. These receptors came from a donor at least 40 years old with multiple myeloma.

This clonotype has ten or more counts. V and J are TRBV6-5 and TRBJ1-1, with TRBD1 identical over 8 bases. The CDR3 runs 13 residues. Trimming cost V 6 bases and J 5 bases; bases outside gene matches: 5. CDR1 MNHEY and CDR2 SVGAGI come from the germline V gene. The CDR3 loop is CASSQGAWTEAFF. The CDR3 DNA is TGTGCCAGCAGCCAGGGGGCGTGGACTGAAGCTTTCTTT.

This chain links TRBV5-6 with TRBJ1-1, with 7 bases aligning to TRBD1. Trimming at V came to 0 bases and at J to 0 bases, leaving 5 bases not matched to a gene. The CDR3 loop spans 16 amino acids. The germline V gene has CDR1 SGHDT and CDR2 YYEEEE. CDR3 DNA sequence: TGTGCCAGCAGCTTGGGCAGGGGGGTTTTGAACACTGAAGCTTTCTTT. Amino acids: CASSLGRGVLNTEAFF.

This clonotype was counted between two and nine times. This sequence joins TRBV6-5 and TRBJ2-1; TRBD1 is a possible D gene (5 bases). CDR1 and CDR2 from the germline V gene are MNHEY and SVGAGI. Trimming shortened V by 0 bases and J by 4 bases, and 10 bases separated the two germline ends. This CDR3 has 15 amino acids. The CDR3 loop is CASSYSSDSYNEQFF. The CDR3 DNA reads as TGTGCCAGCAGTTACTCCTCTGACAGTTACAATGAGCAGTTCTTC.

Many counts were recorded for this clonotype. V usage is TRBV2 and J usage is TRBJ1-2; possibly TRBD1 for D (6 bases). The V gene's germline CDR1 is SNHLY and CDR2 FYNNEI. V was clipped by 2 bases and J by 2 bases, with 12 bases between them. This CDR3 spans 15 amino acids. As DNA, the CDR3 is TGTGCCAGCAGTGAAAGAAGACAGGCGAACTATGGCTACACCTTC. Its protein product is CASSERRQANYGYTF.

This clonotype was recorded at least ten times. The gene calls are TRBV3-1 and TRBJ1-1; weak D call: TRBD1 (6 bases). This CDR3 has 16 amino acids. Germline V gene sequence: CDR1 LGHDT, CDR2 YNNKEL (reference sequence). Trimming pared 4 bases from V and 0 bases from J, leaving 15 bases between. This chain's CDR3 is CASSPGGGQMNTEAFF. Written as DNA, the CDR3 is TGTGCCAGCAGCCCCGGCGGCGGACAGATGAACACTGAAGCTTTCTTT. Complete variable domain (other parts from reference TRBV3-1 and TRBJ1-1): DTAVSQTPKYLVTQMGNDKSIKCEQNLGHDTMYWYKQDSKKFLKIMFSYNNKELIINETVPNRFSPKSPDKAHLNLHINSLELGDSAVYFCASSPGGGQMNTEAFFGQGTRLTVV.

This clonotype came up many times. The chain employs TRBV7-8 and TRBJ1-1; D is uncertain. CDR1 and CDR2 (germline): SGHVS, FQNEAQ. This CDR3 spans 15 amino acids. Trimming took 1 base from V and 4 from J, leaving 13 bases between them. The CDR3 coding sequence is TGTGCCAGCAGCTTAGATTATACCCCGGCCACTGAAGCTTTCTTT. Protein product: CASSLDYTPATEAFF.

A note on this clonotype: One base away lies a much larger clone, so this may be a sequencing read error. The chain has TRBV6-2 or TRBV6-3 and TRBJ2-1; D gene uncertain. The V gene's germline CDR1 is MNHEY and CDR2 SVGEGT. CDR3 length equals 13 residues. The CDR3 DNA reads TGTACCAGCAGTTATTATGGCGGAAATGAGCAGTTCTTC. Amino acids: CTSSYYGGNEQFF.

This clonotype occurred a few times. It is likely a read error, because the conserved phenylalanine at the end of the CDR3 is missing. The DNA is left out, because the CDR3 cannot be placed on it with certainty; the CDR3 is given as TCRdb lists it. This sequence joins TRBV6-5 and TRBJ1-4. The CDR3 contains 11 residues when both ends are counted. Germline V CDR1 and CDR2: MNHEY, SVGAGI. CDR3 loop: CASSYGQQLLL.

This clonotype was counted between two and nine times. The J gene is TRBJ2-1, the V gene TRBV20-1; D is perhaps TRBD2 (5 bases). Trimming took off 2 bases at V and 10 bases at J, with 15 bases between the two ends. CDR1 is DFQATT, CDR2 SNEGSKA, per germline (reference sequence). The CDR3 sequence is 13 residues long. The CDR3 DNA follows: TGCAGTGCTAGAACAGCCGACTATATGGAGCAGTTCTTC. This translates into CSARTADYMEQFF.

This clonotype ranks as medium-sized. This chain links TRBV7-9 with TRBJ1-1, with D uncertain. This CDR3 has 14 residues. V was pared by 1 base and J by 1 base, with 7 bases between. Per the germline V gene, CDR1 is SEHNR and CDR2 is FQNEAQ (reference sequence). For the CDR3, the DNA is TGTGCCAGCAGCTTAGGAGTCGGGAACACTGAAGCTTTCTTT. Translated, it gives CASSLGVGNTEAFF.

This clonotype was seen only a few times. Given the absence of the conserved phenylalanine or tryptophan at the CDR3 end, a read error is likely. The V gene is TRBV2, the J gene TRBJ1-5; D not certain. Trimming stripped 1 base from V and 5 bases from J, with 6 bases between. This CDR3 spans 13 amino acids. CDR1 is SNHLY, CDR2 FYNNEI, per germline. The CDR3 DNA is TGTGCCAGCAGTGAAGATGAGGATCAGCCCCAGCATCTT. Protein: CASSEDEDQPQHL.

This clonotype occurred a few times. This chain joins TRBV9 and TRBJ1-1, with D perhaps matching TRBD1 (5 bases). V was cut by 6 bases and J by 1 base, with 10 bases left in between. The germline V gene encodes CDR1 SGDLS and CDR2 YYNGEE. The CDR3 extends over 13 amino acids. The CDR3 region has the DNA TGTGCCAGCACCCCGGGGCCGAACACTGAAGCTTTCTTT. The encoded protein is CASTPGPNTEAFF.

As regards this clonotype: Since a far larger clone is one base different, this is likely a read error. V is TRBV6-6 and J is TRBJ1-1; perhaps TRBD1 as D (6 bases). V was trimmed by 2 bases and J by 2 bases, leaving 15 bases between them. The CDR3 sequence is 16 residues long. Germline loops: CDR1 MNHNY, CDR2 SVGAGI (reference sequence). The CDR3 DNA reads as TGTGCCAGCAGTTACCCGTGGGGGGGCGGAAACACTGAAGCTTTCTTT. This codes for CASSYPWGGGNTEAFF.

This clonotype was counted many times. This chain uses TRBV3-1 with TRBJ1-1; TRBD1 matches at 8 bases. The CDR3 length is 14 residues. Trimming cost V 7 bases and J 4 bases; bases outside gene matches: 8. CDR1 is LGHDT, CDR2 YNNKEL, per germline (reference sequence). The CDR3 loop reads CASIMTGEATEAFF. In nucleotides, the CDR3 is TGTGCCAGCATCATGACAGGGGAGGCCACTGAAGCTTTCTTT.

Ten or more counts support this clonotype. This sequence joins TRBV19 and TRBJ2-5, with a weak D call TRBD1 (6 bases). This CDR3 contains 15 residues. The germline V gene encodes CDR1 LNHDA and CDR2 SQIVND (reference sequence). Trimming cost V 5 bases and J 2 bases, with 15 bases left between them. The CDR3 DNA is TGTGCCAGTAGTGCCGGAGACAGGTTTCAAGAGACCCAGTACTTC. Protein sequence: CASSAGDRFQETQYF.